This passage covers 29 T cell receptor beta chains from one sample sequenced in a study of T-cell memory formation after mild COVID-19. TCRdb reprocessed the 5' RACE reads via MiXCR and lists one record per CDR3 protein. This sample has 90,000 to 120,000 distinct CDR3 sequences, with 13% to 15% found just once. The sample consisted of PBMCs or a T cell subset sorted from them (not recorded which). All receptors come from a young man who had mild COVID-19 (a few samples of this study predate the infection). Cell type and time point are not known.

This chain links TRBV4-2 with TRBJ2-1, with D unresolved. The CDR3 runs to 17 residues. The V gene lost 0 bases and the J gene lost 3 bases, with 15 bases spanning the gap. Germline V gene data show CDR1 as LGHNA and CDR2 as YNFKEQ. The CDR3 region is CASSQEISTGGYNEQFF. DNA for the CDR3: TGTGCCAGCAGCCAAGAGATCTCCACGGGCGGCTACAATGAGCAGTTCTTC.

This clonotype appeared a few times. J is TRBJ1-2 and V is TRBV4-3; TRBD1 might be the D (5 bases). V was cut by 1 base and J by 2 bases, with 14 bases left in between. The germline V gene has CDR1 LGHNA and CDR2 YSLEER. CDR3 size: 16 residues. This CDR3 reads CASSQVKGSANYGYTF. DNA of the CDR3: TGCGCCAGCAGCCAAGTTAAGGGGAGTGCAAACTATGGCTACACCTTC.

The chain is built from TRBV7-9 and TRBJ2-2; 7 bases are shared with TRBD1. Germline trimming cut 3 bases from V and 5 bases from J; bases unmatched to any gene: 9. There are 16 residues in the CDR3. CDR1 SEHNR and CDR2 FQNEAQ come from the germline V gene (reference sequence). This CDR3 reads CASSFPRQGGTGELFF. The CDR3 DNA reads as TGTGCCAGCAGCTTCCCGAGACAGGGCGGAACCGGGGAGCTGTTTTTT.

V is TRBV4-1 and J is TRBJ1-2, with D possibly being TRBD1 (5 bases). This CDR3 contains 14 residues. Trimming removed 7 bases from V and 7 bases from J, with 19 bases in between. CDR1 MGHRA and CDR2 YSYEKL come from the germline V gene. The CDR3 loop is CASTRGEGNPGYTF. CDR3 coding DNA: TGCGCCAGCACCCGAGGGGAGGGGAATCCTGGCTACACCTTC.

This clonotype was counted between two and nine times. This chain links TRBV4-3 with TRBJ2-5, with a possible D match to TRBD2 (7 bases). Germline V lookup: CDR1 LGHNA, CDR2 YSLEER. The germline V and J ends were trimmed by 0 bases and 4 bases, with 18 bases remaining between them. The CDR3 sequence is 17 residues long. CDR3 in DNA: TGCGCCAGCAGCCAAGATTGGTCGGGGGGCCTAACAGAGACCCAGTACTTC. Protein sequence: CASSQDWSGGLTETQYF.

This CDR3 reads CASSPPGVLTTGELFF. The CDR3 DNA follows: TGTGCCAGCAGCCCCCCGGGGGTACTAACCACCGGGGAGCTGTTTTTT. The gene calls are TRBV7-8 and TRBJ2-2, with a possible D match to TRBD2 (6 bases). The germline V and J ends were trimmed by 5 bases and 4 bases, with 17 bases remaining between them. Germline V gene sequence: CDR1 SGHVS, CDR2 FQNEAQ. The CDR3 length is 16 residues.

The chain couples TRBV20-1 to TRBJ2-7; possibly TRBD2 for D (7 bases). Germline CDR1 reads DFQATT; CDR2 reads SNEGSKA (reference sequence). Trimming shortened V by 0 bases and J by 1 base, and 13 bases separated the two germline ends. The CDR3 is 15 residues long. CDR3 residues: CSAREFGGQSYEQYF. The DNA of the CDR3 is TGCAGTGCTAGAGAATTCGGGGGGCAATCCTACGAGCAGTACTTC.

CDR3 nucleotides: TGTGCCAGCAGTTATTTGTTAGGAGGTGAAAAACTGTTTTTT. Amino acids: CASSYLLGGEKLFF. This sequence joins TRBV6-6 and TRBJ1-4, with D hard to call. The CDR3 is 14 residues long. The germline CDR1 and CDR2 sequences are MNHNY and SVGAGI (reference sequence). Trimming removed 3 bases at V and 7 bases at J, with 12 bases between.

The chain links TRBV10-3 to TRBJ1-1, with TRBD1 matching 7 bases. After removal of 0 bases from V and 3 bases from J, the junction contained 1 base not matched to a gene. This CDR3 has 14 amino acids. The V gene's germline CDR1 is ENHRY and CDR2 SYGVKD. For the CDR3, the DNA is TGTGCCATCAGTGAGTCACAGGGGTACACTGAAGCTTTCTTT. Protein product: CAISESQGYTEAFF.

The chain links TRBV2 to TRBJ2-1, with 11 nucleotides matching TRBD2. The CDR3 loop spans 15 amino acids. CDR1 SNHLY and CDR2 FYNNEI come from the germline V gene. The J segment lost 4 bases and the V segment lost 6 bases, leaving 5 bases of the junction unmatched. CDR3 region: CASRVAGGNYNEQFF. DNA of the CDR3: TGTGCCAGCAGAGTAGCGGGGGGGAATTACAATGAGCAGTTCTTC.

This clonotype was detected only a few times. V and J are TRBV5-4 and TRBJ2-3; TRBD2 matches at 10 bases. Germline loops: CDR1 SGHNT, CDR2 YYREEE (reference sequence). Trimming at V came to 0 bases and at J to 2 bases, leaving 3 bases not matched to a gene. This CDR3 has 16 residues. The CDR3 region has the DNA TGTGCCAGCAGCTTGGGGACTAGCGGAGCCACAGATACGCAGTATTTT. Translation: CASSLGTSGATDTQYF. The variable domain in full, completed from reference TRBV5-4 and TRBJ2-3, reads ETGVTQSPTHLIKTRGQQVTLRCSSQSGHNTVSWYQQALGQGPQFIFQYYREEENGRGNFPPRFSGLQFPNYSSELNVNALELDDSALYLCASSLGTSGATDTQYFGPGTRLTVL.

This clonotype was seen a few times. This chain joins TRBV7-8 and TRBJ1-1; possibly TRBD1 for D (6 bases). V was pared by 5 bases and J by 0 bases, with 19 bases between. Germline V gives CDR1 SGHVS, CDR2 FQNEAQ. This CDR3 comprises 17 residues. The CDR3 sequence is CASSDDEGGSMNTEAFF. The CDR3 nucleotides read TGTGCCAGCAGCGATGACGAGGGGGGATCCATGAACACTGAAGCTTTCTTT.

This sequence joins TRBV5-6 and TRBJ1-2; D may be TRBD1 (5 bases). Trimming pared 3 bases from V and 8 bases from J, leaving 8 bases between. Germline loops: CDR1 SGHDT, CDR2 YYEEEE. The CDR3 consists of 11 residues. In nucleotides, the CDR3 is TGTGCCAGCAGCTCACCAGGGGGCTACACCTTC. This codes for CASSSPGGYTF.

This clonotype appeared a few times. The chain combines TRBV7-9 with TRBJ1-3; possibly TRBD1 for D (6 bases). CDR3 size: 15 residues. With 5 bases removed from V and 4 bases from J, the gap between germline ends came to 15 bases. CDR1 and CDR2 from the germline V gene are SEHNR and FQNEAQ (reference sequence). DNA for the CDR3: TGTGCCAGCAGCACCGCCAGGGGACAAGGAAACACCATATATTTT. It specifies CASSTARGQGNTIYF.

The rearrangement links TRBV5-1 to TRBJ2-3; no clear D. V shed 0 bases and J shed 5 bases, with 7 bases lying between them. CDR1 is SGHRS and CDR2 is YFSETQ in the germline V gene. The CDR3 runs 13 residues. The CDR3 DNA reads as TGCGCCAGCAGCTTGGTCGTGTTAGATACGCAGTATTTT. Encoded protein: CASSLVVLDTQYF.

The chain joins TRBV7-9 to TRBJ2-1; TRBD1 aligns across 10 bases. The CDR3 spans 16 residues. Unmatched junction bases numbered 8, after V lost 5 bases and J lost 4 bases. CDR1 is SEHNR, CDR2 FQNEAQ, per germline (reference sequence). The chain's CDR3 is CASSPRQGAKYNEQFF. The DNA for the CDR3 is TGTGCCAGCAGCCCTCGACAGGGGGCGAAGTACAATGAGCAGTTCTTC.

This clonotype was seen a few times. The rearrangement joins TRBV11-2 to TRBJ2-3; possibly TRBD1 for D (5 bases). V lost 1 base and J lost 0, with 17 bases in between. Per germline, CDR1 SGHAT and CDR2 FQNNGV. The CDR3 loop spans 18 amino acids. The CDR3 DNA sequence: TGTGCCAGCAGCTTAGGGGGCTATTCGTACACTAGCACAGATACGCAGTATTTT. Its translation: CASSLGGYSYTSTDTQYF.

This rearrangement joins TRBV20-1 to TRBJ2-3, with 9 nucleotides matching TRBD2. The germline V gene has CDR1 DFQATT and CDR2 SNEGSKA (reference sequence). This CDR3 spans 16 amino acids. V was pared by 1 base and J by 6 bases, with 11 bases of the junction left unmatched. CDR3 loop: CSARGLAGSLTDTQYF. The CDR3 bases are TGCAGTGCTAGAGGGCTAGCGGGGTCCCTCACGGATACGCAGTATTTT.

The chain carries TRBV4-2 and TRBJ2-5, with D uncertain. Germline-derived CDR1 and CDR2 are LGHNA and YNFKEQ. Trimming left V 3 bases short and J 2 bases short, with 22 bases between. CDR3 length equals 18 residues. The CDR3 bases are TGTGCCAGCAGCCAGGACGGCCCTGAGGTGGCCAGTCAAGAGACCCAGTACTTC. Translating it yields CASSQDGPEVASQETQYF.

This clonotype was picked up a small number of times. The chain carries TRBV4-1 and TRBJ2-1; D ambiguous. This CDR3 has 15 amino acids. Germline-derived CDR1 and CDR2 are MGHRA and YSYEKL. Trimming pared 5 bases from V and 3 bases from J, leaving 14 bases between. In nucleotides, the CDR3 is TGCGCCAGCAGCAAAGGACGAGACCTCTACAATGAGCAGTTCTTC. Its translation: CASSKGRDLYNEQFF.

V usage is TRBV2 and J usage is TRBJ2-5; D might be TRBD1 or TRBD2, each matching 5 bases. V dropped 5 bases and J dropped 2 bases, with 12 bases sitting between them. The CDR3 totals 14 residues. Looked up from germline, CDR1 is SNHLY and CDR2 is FYNNEI. CDR3 in DNA: TGTGCCAGCAGTCTTTGGGACGAACAAGAGACCCAGTACTTC. As protein: CASSLWDEQETQYF.

CDR3 sequence reads: CASSTQMGQGYQPQHF. In nucleotides, the CDR3 is TGTGCCAGCAGTACCCAAATGGGACAGGGATATCAGCCCCAGCATTTT. The genes are TRBV12-3 or TRBV12-4 and TRBJ1-5; 9 nucleotides align to TRBD1. The ends lost 5 bases at V and 5 bases at J; junction bases unmatched: 10. The CDR3 covers 16 residues.

This clonotype came up a few times. The chain carries TRBV9 and TRBJ2-1; D ambiguous. The CDR3 spans 11 residues. Germline CDR1 and CDR2: SGDLS and YYNGEE. The V end was cut by 0 bases, the J end by 9 bases, with 4 bases between. The CDR3: CASSVDGEQFF. The CDR3 coding sequence is TGTGCCAGCAGCGTAGATGGTGAGCAGTTCTTC. The complete variable domain, with remaining parts taken from reference TRBV9 and TRBJ2-1, reads DSGVTQTPKHLITATGQRVTLRCSPRSGDLSVYWYQQSLDQGLQFLIQYYNGEERAKGNILERFSAQQFPDLHSELNLSSLELGDSALYFCASSVDGEQFFGPGTRLTVL.

CDR3 loop: CSVAGSLHNEQFF. The CDR3 bases are TGCAGCGTAGCGGGCTCATTACACAATGAGCAGTTCTTC. The rearrangement uses TRBV29-1 and TRBJ2-1; weak D call: TRBD2 (6 bases). Germline assignment: CDR1 SQVTM and CDR2 ANQGSEA. V lost 6 bases and J 5 bases, leaving 14 bases between the germline ends. The CDR3 covers 13 residues.

This clonotype was detected a few times. The rearrangement uses TRBV12-3 or TRBV12-4 and TRBJ1-4, with D maybe TRBD1 (5 bases). CDR3 length equals 12 residues. Trimming took 3 bases from V and 10 from J, leaving 9 bases between them. CDR3 bases: TGTGCCAGCAGTTTCGGGGGGGGAAAACTGTTTTTT. It codes for CASSFGGGKLFF.

Written as DNA, the CDR3 is TGTGCCAGCAGCCCGGGAGGATGGAAAAGCGAGCAGTACTTC. It codes for CASSPGGWKSEQYF. This chain uses TRBV7-2 with TRBJ2-7; TRBD2 agrees at 7 bases. The CDR3 length is 14 residues. Germline V gene sequence: CDR1 SGHTA, CDR2 FQGNSA. After removal of 5 bases from V and 6 bases from J, the junction contained 10 bases not matched to a gene.

This clonotype was detected only a few times. This chain links TRBV6-2 or TRBV6-3 with TRBJ2-3; no firm D call. The CDR3 extends over 17 amino acids. Trimming took off 0 bases at V and 0 bases at J, with 13 bases between the two ends. CDR1 is MNHEY and CDR2 is SVGEGT in the germline V gene. Here the CDR3 DNA reads TGTGCCAGCAGTTACTCGACTCTCGGCGGTAGCACAGATACGCAGTATTTT. This translates into CASSYSTLGGSTDTQYF.

This clonotype was seen only a few times. This chain's CDR3 is CASSHSPGGGETQYF. CDR3 bases: TGTGCCAGCAGCCATTCGCCAGGGGGCGGGGAGACCCAGTACTTC. The gene calls are TRBV5-6 and TRBJ2-5; 8 bases align to TRBD1. The J segment lost 5 bases and the V segment lost 4 bases, leaving 10 bases of the junction unmatched. The CDR3 is 15 amino acids. From germline, CDR1 is SGHDT and CDR2 YYEEEE.

V gene TRBV12-3 or TRBV12-4 combines with J gene TRBJ2-3, with D unclear. Trimming took 7 bases from V and 4 from J, leaving 9 bases between them. This CDR3 has 12 amino acids. The CDR3, as DNA: TGTGCCAGCACCCCGGTGGCAGATACGCAGTATTTT. It is translated as CASTPVADTQYF.